This TCR beta chain was retrieved from a study of blood T cell repertoires in COVID-19. Background on the study: The United States, Italy and Spain were the sources of the acute and convalescent COVID-19 samples. PBMCs, B-cell-depleted T cells, or T cells were the source of the cDNA or gDNA that made up the material.

Authors' data handling: Reference gene primer amplification yielded estimated nucleated cell counts. Sequencing used immunoSEQ multiplex PCR; TCRdb keeps in-frame clones, though not all of them. The V and J calls and clone size come from that table; D and trimming were worked out from the DNA. Of tens of thousands of clones listed, over 75% are singletons. The CDR3 spans 15 residues. The germline V and J ends were trimmed by 6 bases and 4 bases, with 16 bases remaining between them. Germline CDR1 is MNHEY and CDR2 is SVGAGI. The material sequenced was peripheral blood. This receptor was taken from a human donor in a cohort sampled during active COVID-19. The genes are TRBV6-5 and TRBJ1-3; D ambiguous. CDR3 in amino acids: CASRPTSATGNTIYF. The CDR3 nucleotides read TGTGCCAGCAGACCTACCTCCGCTACCGGAAACACCATATATTTT.